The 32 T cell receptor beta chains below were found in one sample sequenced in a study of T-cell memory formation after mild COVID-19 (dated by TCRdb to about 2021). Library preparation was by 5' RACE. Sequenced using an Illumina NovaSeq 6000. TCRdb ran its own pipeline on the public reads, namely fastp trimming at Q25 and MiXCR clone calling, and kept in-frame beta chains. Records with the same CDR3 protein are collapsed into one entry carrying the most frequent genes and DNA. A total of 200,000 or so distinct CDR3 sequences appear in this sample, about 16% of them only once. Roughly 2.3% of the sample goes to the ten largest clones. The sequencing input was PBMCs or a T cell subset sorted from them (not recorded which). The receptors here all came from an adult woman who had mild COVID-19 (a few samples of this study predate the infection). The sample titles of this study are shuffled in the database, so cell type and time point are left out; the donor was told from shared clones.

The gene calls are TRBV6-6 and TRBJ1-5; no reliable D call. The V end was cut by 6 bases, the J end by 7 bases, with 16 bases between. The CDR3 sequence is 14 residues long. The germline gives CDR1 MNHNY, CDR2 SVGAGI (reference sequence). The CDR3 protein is CASSPSITSQPQHF. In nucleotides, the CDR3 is TGTGCCAGCAGCCCATCCATAACAAGCCAGCCCCAGCATTTT.

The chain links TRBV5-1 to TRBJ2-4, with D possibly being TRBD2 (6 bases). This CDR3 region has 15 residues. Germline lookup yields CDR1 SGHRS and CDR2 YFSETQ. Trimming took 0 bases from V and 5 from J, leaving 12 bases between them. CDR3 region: CASSLAGGGQNIQYF. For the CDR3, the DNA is TGCGCCAGCAGCTTGGCCGGGGGAGGCCAAAACATTCAGTACTTC. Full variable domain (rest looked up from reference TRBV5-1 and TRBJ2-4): KAGVTQTPRYLIKTRGQQVTLSCSPISGHRSVSWYQQTPGQGLQFLFEYFSETQRNKGNFPGRFSGRQFSNSRSEMNVSTLELGDSALYLCASSLAGGGQNIQYFGAGTRLSVL.

Here the CDR3 DNA reads TGTGCCAGCAGCTTGATTAGCACACATGAGCAGTTCTTC. Translated, it gives CASSLISTHEQFF. The chain joins TRBV7-3 to TRBJ2-1, with D unresolved. The CDR3 spans 13 residues. V was clipped by 3 bases and J by 8 bases, with 11 bases between them. The V gene's germline CDR1 is SGHTA and CDR2 FQGTGA.

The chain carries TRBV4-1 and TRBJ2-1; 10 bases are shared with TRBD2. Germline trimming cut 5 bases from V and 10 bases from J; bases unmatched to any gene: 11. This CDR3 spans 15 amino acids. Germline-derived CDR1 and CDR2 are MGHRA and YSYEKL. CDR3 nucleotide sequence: TGCGCCAGCAGCAAAGGGCTAGCGGGGGATCGGGAGCAGTTCTTC. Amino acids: CASSKGLAGDREQFF.

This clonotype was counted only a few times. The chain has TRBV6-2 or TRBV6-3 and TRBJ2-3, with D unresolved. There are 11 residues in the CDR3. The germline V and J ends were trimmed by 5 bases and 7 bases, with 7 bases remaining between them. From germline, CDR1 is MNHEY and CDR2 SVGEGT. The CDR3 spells CASSAKNTQYF. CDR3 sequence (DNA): TGTGCCAGCAGTGCCAAGAATACGCAGTATTTT.

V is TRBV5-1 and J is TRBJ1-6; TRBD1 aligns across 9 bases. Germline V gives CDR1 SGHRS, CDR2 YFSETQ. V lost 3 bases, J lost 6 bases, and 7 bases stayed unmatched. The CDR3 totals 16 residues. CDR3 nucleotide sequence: TGCGCCAGCAGCTCTCAAGGACAGGGGACTAATTCACCCCTCCACTTT. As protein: CASSSQGQGTNSPLHF.

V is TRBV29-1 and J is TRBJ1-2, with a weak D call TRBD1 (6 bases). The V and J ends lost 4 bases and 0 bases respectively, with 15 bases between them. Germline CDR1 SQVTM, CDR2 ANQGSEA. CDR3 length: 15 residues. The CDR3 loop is CSVGSGTRANYGYTF. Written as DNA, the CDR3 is TGCAGCGTTGGTTCAGGGACAAGAGCTAACTATGGCTACACCTTC.

CDR3 in DNA: TGTGCCAGCAGTGTAGGGGAGTGGTCCTACGAGCAGTACTTC. Translation gives CASSVGEWSYEQYF. The J gene is TRBJ2-7, the V gene TRBV6-1, with D perhaps given as TRBD1 or TRBD2 (5 bases each). Per the germline V gene, CDR1 is MNHNS and CDR2 is SASEGT. This CDR3 is 14 amino acids long. V gave up 4 bases and J gave up 1 base, with 11 bases separating them.

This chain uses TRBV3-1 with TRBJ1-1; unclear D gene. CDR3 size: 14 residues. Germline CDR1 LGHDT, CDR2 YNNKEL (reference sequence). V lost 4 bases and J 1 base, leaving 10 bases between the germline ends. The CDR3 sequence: CASSLKGPNTEAFF. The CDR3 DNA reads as TGTGCCAGCAGCCTAAAAGGACCGAACACTGAAGCTTTCTTT. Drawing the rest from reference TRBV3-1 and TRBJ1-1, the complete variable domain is DTAVSQTPKYLVTQMGNDKSIKCEQNLGHDTMYWYKQDSKKFLKIMFSYNNKELIINETVPNRFSPKSPDKAHLNLHINSLELGDSAVYFCASSLKGPNTEAFFGQGTRLTVV.

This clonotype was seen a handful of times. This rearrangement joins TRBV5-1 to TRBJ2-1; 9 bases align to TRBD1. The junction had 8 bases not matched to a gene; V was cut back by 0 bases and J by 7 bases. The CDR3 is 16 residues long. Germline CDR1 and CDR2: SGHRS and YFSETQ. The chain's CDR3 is CASSLEGQGLLNEQFF. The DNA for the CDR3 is TGCGCCAGCAGCTTGGAAGGACAGGGGTTATTGAATGAGCAGTTCTTC.

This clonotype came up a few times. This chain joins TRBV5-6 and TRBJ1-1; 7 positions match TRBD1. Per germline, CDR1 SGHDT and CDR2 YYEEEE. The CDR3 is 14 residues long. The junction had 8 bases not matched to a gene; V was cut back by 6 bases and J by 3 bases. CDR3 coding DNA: TGTGCCAGCATCCCGACAGGGAGGGACACTGAAGCTTTCTTT. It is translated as CASIPTGRDTEAFF.

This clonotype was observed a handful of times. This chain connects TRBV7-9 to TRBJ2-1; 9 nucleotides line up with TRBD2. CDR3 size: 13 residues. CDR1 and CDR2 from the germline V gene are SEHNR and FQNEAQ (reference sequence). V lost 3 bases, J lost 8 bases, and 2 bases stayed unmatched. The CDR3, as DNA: TGTGCCAGCAGCTTTAGCGGGAGTCATGAGCAGTTCTTC. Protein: CASSFSGSHEQFF.

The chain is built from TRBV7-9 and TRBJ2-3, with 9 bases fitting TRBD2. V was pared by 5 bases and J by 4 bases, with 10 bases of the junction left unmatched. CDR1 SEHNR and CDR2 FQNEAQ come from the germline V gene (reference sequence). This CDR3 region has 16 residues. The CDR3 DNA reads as TGTGCCAGCAGCCCCCGATTAGCGGGAGTCCCAGATACGCAGTATTTT. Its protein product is CASSPRLAGVPDTQYF.

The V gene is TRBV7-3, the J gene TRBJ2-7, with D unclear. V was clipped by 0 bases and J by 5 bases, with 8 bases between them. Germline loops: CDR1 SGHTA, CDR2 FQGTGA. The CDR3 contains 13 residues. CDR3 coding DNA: TGTGCCAGCAGCTTAACTTGGCCGGACGAGCAGTACTTC. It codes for CASSLTWPDEQYF.

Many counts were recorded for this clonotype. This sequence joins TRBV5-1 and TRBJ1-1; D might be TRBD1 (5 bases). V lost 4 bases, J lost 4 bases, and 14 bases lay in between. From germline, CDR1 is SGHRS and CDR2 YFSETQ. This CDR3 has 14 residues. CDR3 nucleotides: TGCGCCAGCAGCGCCCAAACGGGGGGCACTGAAGCTTTCTTT. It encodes CASSAQTGGTEAFF.

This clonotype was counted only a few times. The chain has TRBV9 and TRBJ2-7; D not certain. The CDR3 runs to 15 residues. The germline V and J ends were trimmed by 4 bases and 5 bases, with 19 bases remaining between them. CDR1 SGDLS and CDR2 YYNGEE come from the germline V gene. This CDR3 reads CASSQLSGVSDEQYF. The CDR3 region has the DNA TGTGCCAGCAGCCAACTCTCTGGGGTGTCCGACGAGCAGTACTTC.

The CDR3 DNA follows: TGTGCCAGTAGTATAAAAGCAGGGGGCGCTCCTTTGGCTTTCTTT. This codes for CASSIKAGGAPLAFF. The chain recombines TRBV19 with TRBJ1-1; TRBD1 matches at 8 bases. Germline-derived CDR1 and CDR2 are LNHDA and SQIVND (reference sequence). CDR3 length: 15 residues. Trimming cost V 2 bases and J 11 bases; bases outside gene matches: 13. The complete variable domain, with remaining parts taken from reference TRBV19 and TRBJ1-1, reads DGGITQSPKYLFRKEGQNVTLSCEQNLNHDAMYWYRQDPGQGLRLIYYSQIVNDFQKGDIAEGYSVSREKKESFPLTVTSAQKNPTAFYLCASSIKAGGAPLAFFGQGTRLTVV.

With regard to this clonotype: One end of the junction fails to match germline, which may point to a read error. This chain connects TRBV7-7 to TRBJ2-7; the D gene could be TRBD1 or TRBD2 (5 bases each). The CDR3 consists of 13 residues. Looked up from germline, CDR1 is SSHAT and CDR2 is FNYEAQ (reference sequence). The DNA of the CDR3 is TGTGCTAGCAGCTTATCCGGGGACCACGAGCAGTACTTC. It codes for CASSLSGDHEQYF.

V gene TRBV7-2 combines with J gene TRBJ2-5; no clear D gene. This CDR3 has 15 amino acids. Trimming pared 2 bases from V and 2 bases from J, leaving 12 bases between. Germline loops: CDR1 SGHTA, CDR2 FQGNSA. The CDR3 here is CASSLRRPMQETQYF. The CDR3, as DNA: TGTGCCAGCAGCTTACGCAGACCAATGCAAGAGACCCAGTACTTC.

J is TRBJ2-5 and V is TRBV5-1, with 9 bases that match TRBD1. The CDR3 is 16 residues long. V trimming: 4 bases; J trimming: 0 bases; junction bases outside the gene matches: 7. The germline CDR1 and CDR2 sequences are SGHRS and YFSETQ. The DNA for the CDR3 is TGCGCCAGCAGCCTACAGGGGGCCTGGTACCAAGAGACCCAGTACTTC. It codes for CASSLQGAWYQETQYF. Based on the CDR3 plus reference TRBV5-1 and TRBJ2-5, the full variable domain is KAGVTQTPRYLIKTRGQQVTLSCSPISGHRSVSWYQQTPGQGLQFLFEYFSETQRNKGNFPGRFSGRQFSNSRSEMNVSTLELGDSALYLCASSLQGAWYQETQYFGPGTRLLVL.

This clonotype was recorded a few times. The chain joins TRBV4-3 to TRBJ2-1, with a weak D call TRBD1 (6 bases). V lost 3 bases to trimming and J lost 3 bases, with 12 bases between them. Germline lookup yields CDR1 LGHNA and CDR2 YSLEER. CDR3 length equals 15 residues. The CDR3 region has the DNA TGCGCCAGCAGCCAGGGGCAGGGGTACTACAATGAGCAGTTCTTC. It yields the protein CASSQGQGYYNEQFF.

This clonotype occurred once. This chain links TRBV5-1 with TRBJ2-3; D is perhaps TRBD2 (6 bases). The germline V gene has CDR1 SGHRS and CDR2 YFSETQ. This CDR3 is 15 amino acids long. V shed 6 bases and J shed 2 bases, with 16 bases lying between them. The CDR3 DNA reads TGCGCCAGCACGGATCGACTAGTCTTCACAGATACGCAGTATTTT. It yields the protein CASTDRLVFTDTQYF.

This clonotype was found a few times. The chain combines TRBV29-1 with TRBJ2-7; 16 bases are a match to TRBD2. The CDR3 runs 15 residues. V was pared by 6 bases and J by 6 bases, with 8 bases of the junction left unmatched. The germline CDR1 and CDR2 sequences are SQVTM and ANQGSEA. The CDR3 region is CSVPGTSGRASEQYF. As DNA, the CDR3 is TGCAGCGTCCCCGGGACTAGCGGGAGGGCCTCCGAGCAGTACTTC.

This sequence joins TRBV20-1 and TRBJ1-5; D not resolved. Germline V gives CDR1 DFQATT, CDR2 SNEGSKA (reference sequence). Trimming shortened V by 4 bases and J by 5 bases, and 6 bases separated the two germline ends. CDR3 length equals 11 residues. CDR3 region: CSANGDQPQHF. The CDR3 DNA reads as TGCAGTGCTAATGGGGATCAGCCCCAGCATTTT.

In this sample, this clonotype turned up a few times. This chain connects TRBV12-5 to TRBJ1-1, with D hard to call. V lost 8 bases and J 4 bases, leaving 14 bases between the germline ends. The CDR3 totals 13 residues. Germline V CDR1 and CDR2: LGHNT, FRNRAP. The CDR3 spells CASSAEFGTEAFF. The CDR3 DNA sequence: TGTGCTAGTAGCGCCGAGTTTGGCACTGAAGCTTTCTTT.

This CDR3 is CATSDADRETGELFF. The CDR3 DNA sequence: TGTGCCACCAGTGATGCGGACAGGGAGACCGGGGAGCTGTTTTTT. The chain recombines TRBV24-1 with TRBJ2-2; 8 positions match TRBD1. This CDR3 is built from 15 residues. With V trimmed by 3 bases and J by 5 bases, 4 bases remained unmatched. Germline-derived CDR1 and CDR2 are KGHDR and SFDVKD.

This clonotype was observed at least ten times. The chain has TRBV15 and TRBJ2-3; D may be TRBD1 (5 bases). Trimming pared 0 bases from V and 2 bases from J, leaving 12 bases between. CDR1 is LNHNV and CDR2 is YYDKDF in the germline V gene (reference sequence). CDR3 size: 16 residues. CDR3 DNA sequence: TGTGCCACCAGCAGAGAAGGGTACAGGACCACAGATACGCAGTATTTT. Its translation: CATSREGYRTTDTQYF.

The CDR3 loop reads CAISELTSGSRMRNEQFF. The CDR3 nucleotides read TGTGCCATCAGTGAGCTGACTAGCGGGAGTCGTATGCGGAATGAGCAGTTCTTC. The chain uses TRBV10-3 and TRBJ2-1, with 12 bases matching TRBD2. V was pared by 2 bases and J by 7 bases, with 12 bases of the junction left unmatched. The germline gives CDR1 ENHRY, CDR2 SYGVKD. This CDR3 comprises 18 residues.

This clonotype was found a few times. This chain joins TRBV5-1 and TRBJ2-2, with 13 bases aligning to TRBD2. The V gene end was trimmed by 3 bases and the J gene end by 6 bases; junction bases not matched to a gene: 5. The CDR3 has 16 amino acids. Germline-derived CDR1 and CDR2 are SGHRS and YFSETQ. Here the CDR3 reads CASSSRTSGSAGELFF. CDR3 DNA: TGCGCCAGCAGCTCTCGGACTAGCGGGAGCGCCGGGGAGCTGTTTTTT.

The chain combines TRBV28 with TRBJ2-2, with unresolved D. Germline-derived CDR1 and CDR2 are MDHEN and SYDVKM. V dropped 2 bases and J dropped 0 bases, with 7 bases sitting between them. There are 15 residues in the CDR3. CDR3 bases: TGTGCCAGCAGTTTAGGCAGGCCGAACACCGGGGAGCTGTTTTTT. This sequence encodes CASSLGRPNTGELFF.

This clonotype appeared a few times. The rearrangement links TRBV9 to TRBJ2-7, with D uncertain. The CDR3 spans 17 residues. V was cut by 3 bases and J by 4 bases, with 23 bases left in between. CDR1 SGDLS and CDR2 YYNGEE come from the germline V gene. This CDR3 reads CASSASSFSGTHYEQYF. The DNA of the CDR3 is TGTGCCAGCAGCGCCTCTTCGTTCTCCGGAACTCATTACGAGCAGTACTTC.

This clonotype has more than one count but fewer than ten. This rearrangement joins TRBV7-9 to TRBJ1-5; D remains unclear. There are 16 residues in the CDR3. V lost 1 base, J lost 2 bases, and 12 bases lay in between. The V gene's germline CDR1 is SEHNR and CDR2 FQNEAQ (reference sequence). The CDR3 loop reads CASSLGSGHGNQPQHF. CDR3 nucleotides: TGTGCCAGCAGCTTAGGGAGCGGGCACGGCAATCAGCCCCAGCATTTT.